Listed below are T cell receptor beta chains from one sample, sequenced in a study of shared T cell receptors in the human thymus. Sequencing was performed with immunoSEQ multiplex PCR; in TCRdb, only in-frame clones are kept and a portion is missing. This sample has more than 550,000 clones, with more than 70% found just once. The same data also contributed to another study, on human thymus T cells.

The sequenced sample was thymocytes. The receptor set was obtained from a boy less than two years old with a congenital heart defect. Each CDR3 is given with its conserved first and last residue. A D gene is named only where the DNA matches it firmly. Size is omitted from some rows. Given values are once, few, many or a class for expanded clones.

j_gene | v_gene | abundance | d_gene | CDR3aa | CDR3nt
TRBJ1-2 | TRBV10-2 | . | TRBD1 | CASSEIRTGGYGYTF | TGCGCCAGCAGTGAGATAAGGACAGGGGGCTATGGCTACACCTTC
TRBJ1-5 | TRBV28 | . | . | CASSLGALYSNQPQHF | TGTGCCAGCAGTTTGGGCGCACTTTATAGCAATCAGCCCCAGCATTTT
TRBJ2-1 | TRBV30 | . | TRBD2 | CAWSVPPTSRNEQFF | TGTGCCTGGAGTGTACCCCCGACTAGCCGCAATGAGCAGTTCTTC
TRBJ1-5 | TRBV7-6 | few | TRBD1 | CASSFETPGQISSNQPQHF | TGTGCCAGCAGCTTTGAAACTCCGGGACAGATTTCTAGCAATCAGCCCCAGCATTTT
TRBJ1-3 | TRBV5-4 | . | TRBD1 | CASSWTGRAFSGNTIYF | TGTGCCAGCAGCTGGACAGGGCGCGCCTTCTCTGGAAACACCATATATTTT
TRBJ1-5 | TRBV6-1 | . | . | CASSERGHLSNQPQHF | TGTGCCAGCAGTGAAAGGGGACACCTTAGCAATCAGCCCCAGCATTTT
TRBJ2-7 | TRBV29-1 | . | . | CSVYGGVDEQYF | TGCAGCGTTTACGGGGGTGTGGACGAGCAGTACTTC
TRBJ2-5 | TRBV7-8 | . | . | CASSLSIDQETQYF | TGTGCCAGCAGCTTATCTATCGACCAAGAGACCCAGTACTTC
TRBJ1-1 | TRBV11-2 | . | . | CASSLGKNTEAFF | TGTGCCAGCAGCTTGGGCAAGAACACTGAAGCTTTCTTT
TRBJ2-1 | TRBV20-1 | . | . | CSANRAGLQIF | TGCAGTGCTAATCGGGCGGGACTTCAAATCTTC
TRBJ2-5 | TRBV28 | . | TRBD1 | CASSSGGVETQYF | TGTGCCAGCAGCTCAGGGGGCGTTGAGACCCAGTACTTC
TRBJ1-2 | TRBV7-9 | . | . | CASSLLRDYGYTF | TGTGCCAGCAGCTTACTCCGGGACTATGGCTACACCTTC
TRBJ1-4 | TRBV27 | . | . | CASSKPTGHPNEKLFF | TGTGCCAGCAGTAAACCAACGGGACACCCTAATGAAAAACTGTTTTTT
TRBJ2-7 | TRBV30 | . | . | CAWRGRGQLRGYEQYF | TGTGCCTGGAGGGGGAGAGGGCAGCTCAGGGGCTACGAGCAGTACTTC
TRBJ2-2 | TRBV19 | . | . | CASSRGTQGSTGELFF | TGTGCCAGTAGCCGCGGGACCCAAGGATCCACCGGGGAGCTGTTTTTT
TRBJ1-2 | TRBV29-1 | . | . | CSAPHRSGYTF | TGCAGCGCCCCTCACAGGAGTGGCTACACCTTC